The clone carrying this T cell receptor (beta chain) was counted ten times or more. CDR1 and CDR2 from the germline V gene are SGHTA and FQGNSA. V lost 5 bases and J 6 bases, leaving 16 bases between the germline ends. The CDR3 is 14 residues long. This entry belongs to a study of T cells in Graves' hyperthyroidism and ophthalmopathy. The CDR3 regions of TCR beta were amplified from RNA transcripts. A first-round RT-PCR of the TCR CDR3 used the HTBI primer set. MiXCR was run by TCRdb on the multiplex PCR reads, yielding one entry per CDR3 protein. Here the sample spans 480,000 or so distinct CDR3 sequences, 40% to 50% being singletons.

This receptor was identified in an adult woman with Graves' disease, either hyperthyroidism or ophthalmopathy (not recorded which). V usage is TRBV7-2 and J usage is TRBJ1-2; D unclear. Material for sequencing was peripheral blood or thyroid tissue (not recorded which). The CDR3 loop reads CASSDRSGHNGYTF. The CDR3 DNA reads as TGTGCCAGCAGCGACCGGTCGGGCCATAATGGCTACACCTTC.